The 27 T cell receptor beta chains presented below share a single source sample, sequenced in a study of blood T cells in healthy people across ages. A second PCR, run for about 7 to 11 cycles, used a sample-barcoded 5' primer plus a J-beta primer mix. In TCRdb, the 5' RACE reads were re-called with MiXCR into one record per CDR3 protein. The sample carries about 840,000 distinct CDR3 sequences, 25% to 30% recorded once. This same sample was also part of a study on T cells of mothers and their children.

Sequenced input: blood. The receptors stem from a woman aged 40 to 50 in good health.

V and J are TRBV20-1 and TRBJ2-3; D possibly corresponds to TRBD2 (6 bases). This CDR3 comprises 16 residues. From germline, CDR1 is DFQATT and CDR2 SNEGSKA (reference sequence). The ends were cut back, 0 bases at V and 0 bases at J, with 13 bases in the middle. CDR3 sequence (DNA): TGCAGTGCTAGAGATTCGGGGGAGGCTAGCACAGATACGCAGTATTTT. Amino acid sequence: CSARDSGEASTDTQYF.

The chain uses TRBV20-1 and TRBJ1-5; D might be TRBD1 (5 bases). The CDR3 runs 14 residues. Germline CDR1 DFQATT, CDR2 SNEGSKA (reference sequence). V lost 6 bases and J 2 bases, leaving 14 bases between the germline ends. The CDR3, as DNA: TGCAGTGCCTCCCCCTGGGACGGCAATCAGCCCCAGCATTTT. Protein product: CSASPWDGNQPQHF.

This clonotype was seen repeatedly, ten times or more. This chain uses TRBV28 with TRBJ2-7, with unresolved D. Germline V gene lookup returns CDR1 MDHEN and CDR2 SYDVKM. This CDR3 is 13 amino acids long. V lost 6 bases to trimming and J lost 0 bases, with 9 bases between them. The CDR3 nucleotides read TGTGCCAGCAGCCGACCGGGCTCCTACGAGCAGTACTTC. Translated, it gives CASSRPGSYEQYF.

This clonotype was recorded many times. This sequence joins TRBV6-5 and TRBJ2-7; D is unresolved. The CDR3 has 17 residues. CDR1 and CDR2 from the germline V gene are MNHEY and SVGAGI. V gave up 6 bases and J gave up 2 bases, with 23 bases separating them. The CDR3: CASRRSYPASEAYEQYF. In DNA form, the CDR3 reads TGTGCCAGCAGGAGATCGTACCCAGCTAGTGAAGCCTACGAGCAGTACTTC.

On this clonotype itself: One end of the junction varies from germline; a read error may be responsible. The chain links TRBV20-1 to TRBJ2-7; D uncertain. Germline V gene data show CDR1 as DFQATT and CDR2 as SNEGSKA (reference sequence). This CDR3 is built from 14 residues. Here the CDR3 reads CSARGIGWSYEQHF. The CDR3, as DNA: TGCAGTGCTAGAGGTATCGGGTGGTCCTACGAGCAGCACTTC.

A few counts support this clonotype. The rearrangement links TRBV6-5 to TRBJ2-6, with D perhaps given as TRBD1 or TRBD2 (6 bases each). The V end lost 2 bases, the J end lost 4 bases, and 9 bases lay between the germline ends. The CDR3 loop spans 15 amino acids. Germline CDR1 and CDR2: MNHEY and SVGAGI. CDR3 nucleotide sequence: TGTGCCAGCAGTTACGGGGGGCTCGGGGCCAACGTCCTGACTTTC. Protein sequence: CASSYGGLGANVLTF.

This clonotype was observed a handful of times. The rearrangement joins TRBV20-1 to TRBJ2-1; 8 nucleotides align to TRBD2. The CDR3 is 14 amino acids. Germline trimming cut 3 bases from V and 5 bases from J; bases unmatched to any gene: 6. Germline V gives CDR1 DFQATT, CDR2 SNEGSKA (reference sequence). The CDR3 region has the DNA TGCAGTGCTAGGGTTCTAGCGGGCCACAATGAGCAGTTCTTC. This codes for CSARVLAGHNEQFF.

This clonotype was counted many times. The chain combines TRBV9 with TRBJ1-2; possibly TRBD1 for D (6 bases). Germline V gives CDR1 SGDLS, CDR2 YYNGEE. The CDR3 covers 14 residues. V lost 3 bases and J 7 bases, leaving 16 bases between the germline ends. Written as DNA, the CDR3 is TGTGCCAGCAGCGCGGCTATCCGGGACACTGGCTACACCTTC. This gives the protein CASSAAIRDTGYTF.

In this sample, this clonotype turned up a few times. The chain joins TRBV5-6 to TRBJ2-5; no clear D gene. V dropped 1 base and J dropped 5 bases, with 12 bases sitting between them. The CDR3 totals 14 residues. Germline V gives CDR1 SGHDT, CDR2 YYEEEE. As DNA, the CDR3 is TGTGCCAGCAGCTTGATAGTAGGATGGGAGACCCAGTACTTC. It translates to CASSLIVGWETQYF.

With regard to this clonotype: The junction does not match germline at one end; this may be a read error. The chain uses TRBV28 and TRBJ2-6; D might be TRBD1 (5 bases). The CDR3 runs 15 residues. CDR1 and CDR2 from the germline V gene are MDHEN and SYDVKM. CDR3 amino acids: CASSTPDSGANALTF. The CDR3 DNA reads as TGTGCCAGCAGTACCCCAGACTCTGGGGCCAACGCCCTGACTTTC. The complete variable domain, with remaining parts taken from reference TRBV28 and TRBJ2-6, reads DVKVTQSSRYLVKRTGEKVFLECVQDMDHENMFWYRQDPGLGLRLIYFSYDVKMKEKGDIPEGYSVSREKKERFSLILESASTNQTSMYLCASSTPDSGANALTFGAGSRLTVL.

The chain has TRBV5-1 and TRBJ2-2; TRBD1 matches at 11 bases. This CDR3 comprises 16 residues. V shed 4 bases, J shed 7 bases, and the junction held 9 bases outside the gene matches. Germline CDR1 and CDR2: SGHRS and YFSETQ. Here the CDR3 reads CASSNFGQGAVGELFF. In DNA, the CDR3 is TGCGCCAGCAGCAATTTTGGACAGGGGGCTGTCGGGGAGCTGTTTTTT. Supplemented by reference TRBV5-1 and TRBJ2-2, the full variable domain reads KAGVTQTPRYLIKTRGQQVTLSCSPISGHRSVSWYQQTPGQGLQFLFEYFSETQRNKGNFPGRFSGRQFSNSRSEMNVSTLELGDSALYLCASSNFGQGAVGELFFGEGSRLTVL.

For the CDR3, the DNA is TGTGCCAGCAGCTTAATGGGACAGGGTCTAAATGAGCAGTTCTTC. As protein: CASSLMGQGLNEQFF. V is TRBV7-3 and J is TRBJ2-1; TRBD1 agrees at 9 bases. V shed 1 base, J shed 7 bases, and the junction held 5 bases outside the gene matches. Germline CDR1 is SGHTA and CDR2 is FQGTGA. CDR3 size: 15 residues.

This clonotype came up many times. CDR3 coding DNA: TGCGCCAGCAGCCCGTTAGACGGCCTATACGAGCAGTACTTC. Its protein product is CASSPLDGLYEQYF. The rearrangement uses TRBV5-1 and TRBJ2-7; no definite D call. V lost 4 bases to trimming and J lost 4 bases, with 15 bases between them. The CDR3 loop spans 14 amino acids. Germline-derived CDR1 and CDR2 are SGHRS and YFSETQ.

The table lists this clonotype with many counts. J is TRBJ2-7 and V is TRBV7-8, with D maybe TRBD1 (6 bases). Between the trimmed V and J ends, which lost 4 bases and 2 bases, there was a span of 15 bases. The CDR3 spans 15 residues. CDR1 and CDR2 (germline): SGHVS, FQNEAQ. The CDR3 bases are TGTGCCAGCAGCTCGCCGGGACAAATTACCTACGAGCAGTACTTC. It is translated as CASSSPGQITYEQYF.

This clonotype was found a few times. Germline and junction disagree at one end, which may indicate a read error. The gene calls are TRBV6-5 and TRBJ1-2; 8 nucleotides line up with TRBD1. This CDR3 region has 16 residues. Germline CDR1 and CDR2: MNHEY and SVGAGI. CDR3 nucleotide sequence: TGTGCCAGCAGTTACCAGACAGGGGTCTCTAACCATGGCTACACCTTC. As protein: CASSYQTGVSNHGYTF.

The J gene is TRBJ2-3, the V gene TRBV7-9; TRBD1 agrees at 9 bases. Per germline, CDR1 SEHNR and CDR2 FQNEAQ (reference sequence). V shed 4 bases and J 4 bases; nucleotides not matched to a gene: 3. This CDR3 has 14 residues. The CDR3 loop reads CASSYRGLSDTQYF. In nucleotides, the CDR3 is TGTGCCAGCAGCTACAGGGGGCTATCAGATACGCAGTATTTT.

With regard to this clonotype: Just one base apart from a much larger clone, this may be a read error. This sequence joins TRBV21-1 and TRBJ2-5; the table's D gene call, TRBD2, was not cross checked with the DNA. TRBV21-1 is annotated as a pseudogene. This CDR3 region has 15 residues. The CDR3 protein is CASSGDQTVQETRYF. The CDR3 DNA is TGTGCCAGCAGCGGGGACCAGACTGTGCAAGAGACCCGGTACTTC.

This clonotype was detected ten times or more. The chain carries TRBV20-1 and TRBJ2-7; 8 nucleotides line up with TRBD2. The CDR3 is 13 amino acids. The V and J ends lost 1 base and 9 bases, in that order; junction bases with no gene match: 8. Germline V gives CDR1 DFQATT, CDR2 SNEGSKA (reference sequence). The CDR3 DNA follows: TGCAGTGCTAGAGGAGGGACTAGTGGCGTGCAGTACTTC. Translated: CSARGGTSGVQYF.

This clonotype was picked up many times. The chain is built from TRBV7-8 and TRBJ2-1; a weak D match, TRBD2 (5 bases). The CDR3 consists of 14 residues. Germline lookup yields CDR1 SGHVS and CDR2 FQNEAQ. V was pared by 3 bases and J by 6 bases, with 12 bases between. The CDR3 reads CASSFLGEINEQFF. Written as DNA, the CDR3 is TGTGCCAGCAGCTTTTTGGGAGAAATCAATGAGCAGTTCTTC.

This clonotype appeared a single time. The V call is TRBV3-1, the J call TRBJ1-4; possibly TRBD1 for D (5 bases). This CDR3 is 16 amino acids long. The germline CDR1 and CDR2 sequences are LGHDT and YNNKEL (reference sequence). Trimming pared 5 bases from V and 1 base from J, leaving 14 bases between. This chain's CDR3 is CASSERGALTNEKLFF. CDR3 nucleotide sequence: TGTGCCAGCAGCGAAAGAGGGGCGCTAACTAATGAAAAACTGTTTTTT.

This clonotype was seen repeatedly, ten times or more. This chain uses TRBV5-4 with TRBJ2-7; D possibly corresponds to TRBD2 (6 bases). Germline V CDR1 and CDR2: SGHNT, YYREEE (reference sequence). The V end lost 5 bases, the J end lost 1 base, and 19 bases lay between the germline ends. The CDR3 extends over 16 amino acids. Here the CDR3 reads CASSRGTSEQSYEQYF. The CDR3 DNA follows: TGTGCCAGCAGTCGCGGGACGTCGGAACAGTCCTACGAGCAGTACTTC.

The chain couples TRBV2 to TRBJ2-3; 9 nucleotides line up with TRBD2. J was trimmed by 5 bases and V by 6 bases; bases with no gene match: 9. CDR3 size: 15 residues. Germline V gene lookup returns CDR1 SNHLY and CDR2 FYNNEI. DNA for the CDR3: TGTGCCAGCAGGAAACCGGGACTAGCTCGAGATACGCAGTATTTT. Translating it yields CASRKPGLARDTQYF. The full variable domain, its missing parts supplied by reference TRBV2 and TRBJ2-3, is EPEVTQTPSHQVTQMGQEVILRCVPISNHLYFYWYRQILGQKVEFLVSFYNNEISEKSEIFDDQFSVERPDGSNFTLKIRSTKLEDSAMYFCASRKPGLARDTQYFGPGTRLTVL.

A few counts support this clonotype. The CDR3 nucleotides are TGCAGTGCTGACGGGGGCCCACTGAGGGAGACCCAGTACTTC. Its translation: CSADGGPLRETQYF. The V and J genes are TRBV20-1 and TRBJ2-5; D possibly uses TRBD1 or TRBD2 (6 bases each). Germline V gene sequence: CDR1 DFQATT, CDR2 SNEGSKA (reference sequence). V was cut by 5 bases and J by 5 bases, with 18 bases left in between. The CDR3 length is 14 residues.

The chain employs TRBV14 and TRBJ1-1, with D possibly being TRBD1 (6 bases). CDR1 and CDR2 (germline): SGHDN, FVKESK. The CDR3 spans 16 residues. Trimming shortened V by 4 bases and J by 2 bases, and 17 bases separated the two germline ends. The CDR3 loop reads CASSLLQGTGNTEAFF. CDR3 nucleotides: TGTGCCAGCAGCCTACTGCAGGGGACGGGAAACACTGAAGCTTTCTTT.

This sequence joins TRBV7-6 and TRBJ2-5, with D possibly matching TRBD1 (6 bases). V lost 1 base to trimming and J lost 11 bases, with 14 bases between them. The V gene's germline CDR1 is SGHVS and CDR2 FNYEAQ. This CDR3 spans 13 amino acids. The CDR3 DNA reads TGTGCCAGCAGCTTAGGGGGGCCTGGGGTGCAGTACTTC. Translating it yields CASSLGGPGVQYF.

This clonotype was found a few times. The rearrangement joins TRBV3-1 to TRBJ2-6, with D perhaps TRBD1 (5 bases). The ends were cut back, 4 bases at V and 0 bases at J, with 7 bases in the middle. Germline values: CDR1 LGHDT, CDR2 YNNKEL (reference sequence). The CDR3 is 15 amino acids. In nucleotides, the CDR3 is TGTGCCAGCAGCCGACAGTTCTCTGGGGCCAACGTCCTGACTTTC. This gives the protein CASSRQFSGANVLTF.

This clonotype was observed a handful of times. The chain combines TRBV19 with TRBJ1-2; a possible D gene is TRBD1 (5 bases). CDR3 length: 14 residues. The germline gives CDR1 LNHDA, CDR2 SQIVND (reference sequence). The V gene lost 4 bases and the J gene lost 2 bases, with 11 bases spanning the gap. CDR3 in amino acids: CASSNPGSNYGYTF. Here the CDR3 DNA reads TGTGCCAGTAGTAATCCAGGGTCCAACTATGGCTACACCTTC.